This is a list of T cell receptor beta chains from one sample in a study of T cells in tumors and immune-related adverse events. Produced via immunoSEQ multiplex PCR; TCRdb's table is partial and in-frame only. The sample has some 11,000 clones; around 92% are singletons. Sequencing used lymph node tissue, obtained from a patient treated with anti-PD-1 therapy. These receptors were taken from a female donor with metastatic renal cell carcinoma. Both conserved end residues are part of each CDR3. D genes are given only for firm matches. Clone sizes are given selectively: once, few, many, or a class where the clone is expanded.

D gene: NA
J gene: TRBJ1-1
V gene: TRBV7-9
clone size: once
CDR3 protein: CASSANYADTEAFF
CDR3 DNA: TGTGCCAGCAGCGCAAATTATGCTGACACTGAAGCTTTCTTT

D gene: NA
J gene: TRBJ2-4
V gene: TRBV2
clone size: NA
CDR3 protein: CASSERALGNIQYF
CDR3 DNA: TGTGCCAGCAGTGAGAGGGCCCTGGGAAACATTCAGTACTTC

D gene: NA
J gene: TRBJ2-7
V gene: TRBV4-2
clone size: NA
CDR3 protein: CASSQERTTYEQYF
CDR3 DNA: TGTGCCAGCAGCCAAGAAAGGACTACCTACGAGCAGTACTTC

D gene: NA
J gene: TRBJ1-1
V gene: TRBV30
clone size: NA
CDR3 protein: CAWSIGIGAFF
CDR3 DNA: TGTGCCTGGAGCATAGGGATTGGGGCTTTCTTT

D gene: NA
J gene: TRBJ1-1
V gene: TRBV11-2
clone size: NA
CDR3 protein: CASSRLLRTTEAFF
CDR3 DNA: TGTGCCAGCAGTCGACTCCTACGAACGACTGAAGCTTTCTTT

D gene: NA
J gene: TRBJ1-5
V gene: TRBV14
clone size: NA
CDR3 protein: CASSQGGYQPQHF
CDR3 DNA: TGTGCCAGCAGCCAAGGCGGGTATCAGCCCCAGCATTTT

D gene: NA
J gene: TRBJ2-7
V gene: TRBV7-2
clone size: NA
CDR3 protein: CASSLEGSGQGRYEQYF
CDR3 DNA: TGTGCCAGCAGCTTAGAAGGCTCAGGACAAGGGCGTTACGAGCAGTACTTC

D gene: NA
J gene: TRBJ1-4
V gene: TRBV4-3
clone size: NA
CDR3 protein: CASSQLVNEKLFF
CDR3 DNA: TGCGCCAGCAGCCAGTTGGTTAATGAAAAACTGTTTTTT

D gene: TRBD1
J gene: TRBJ1-1
V gene: TRBV6-5
clone size: NA
CDR3 protein: CASSYASGTVTEAFF
CDR3 DNA: TGTGCCAGCAGTTACGCATCCGGGACAGTCACTGAAGCTTTCTTT

D gene: TRBD2
J gene: TRBJ2-2
V gene: TRBV12-5
clone size: NA
CDR3 protein: CASGARLAGYTGELFF
CDR3 DNA: TGTGCTAGTGGCGCAAGACTAGCGGGTTATACCGGGGAGCTGTTTTTT

D gene: NA
J gene: TRBJ2-3
V gene: TRBV5-1
clone size: NA
CDR3 protein: CASSSNTDTQYF
CDR3 DNA: TGCGCCAGCAGCTCGAACACAGATACGCAGTATTTT

D gene: TRBD1
J gene: TRBJ2-7
V gene: TRBV7-9
clone size: NA
CDR3 protein: CASNEAGTDPYEQYF
CDR3 DNA: TGTGCCAGCAACGAGGCCGGGACAGACCCCTACGAGCAGTACTTC

D gene: NA
J gene: TRBJ2-3
V gene: TRBV2
clone size: NA
CDR3 protein: CATLATYTDTQYF
CDR3 DNA: TGTGCCACCCTAGCGACCTACACAGATACGCAGTATTTT

D gene: TRBD2
J gene: TRBJ2-3
V gene: TRBV7-2
clone size: NA
CDR3 protein: CASSLMSGGAADTQYF
CDR3 DNA: TGTGCCAGCAGCTTGATGAGCGGGGGGGCCGCAGATACGCAGTATTTT

D gene: TRBD2
J gene: TRBJ2-7
V gene: TRBV29-1
clone size: NA
CDR3 protein: CSAGGGTQDEQYF
CDR3 DNA: TGCAGCGCCGGGGGAGGGACGCAGGACGAGCAGTATTTC

D gene: NA
J gene: TRBJ1-1
V gene: TRBV6-5
clone size: NA
CDR3 protein: CASSYSMGSTEAFF
CDR3 DNA: TGTGCCAGCAGTTACTCGATGGGGAGCACTGAAGCTTTCTTT

D gene: TRBD2
J gene: TRBJ2-1
V gene: TRBV18
clone size: NA
CDR3 protein: CASSPRTSGGYGDEQFF
CDR3 DNA: TGTGCCAGCTCACCACGGACTAGCGGGGGGTATGGGGATGAGCAGTTCTTC

D gene: NA
J gene: TRBJ2-5
V gene: TRBV6-5
clone size: NA
CDR3 protein: CASSYYPGPGGETQYF
CDR3 DNA: TGTGCCAGCAGTTATTATCCGGGGCCAGGGGGGGAGACCCAGTACTTC

D gene: TRBD1
J gene: TRBJ1-5
V gene: TRBV5-1
clone size: NA
CDR3 protein: CASSLGDRGQNQPQHF
CDR3 DNA: TGCGCCAGCAGCTTGGGGGACAGGGGTCAAAATCAGCCCCAGCATTTT

D gene: NA
J gene: TRBJ2-2
V gene: TRBV7-7
clone size: NA
CDR3 protein: CASSLDGTGELFF
CDR3 DNA: TGTGCTAGCAGCTTAGATGGAACCGGGGAGCTGTTTTTT

D gene: NA
J gene: TRBJ1-2
V gene: TRBV18
clone size: NA
CDR3 protein: CASSLGAGPQGYGYTF
CDR3 DNA: TGTGCCAGCTCGTTAGGGGCAGGCCCCCAAGGCTATGGCTACACCTTC

D gene: NA
J gene: TRBJ1-5
V gene: TRBV5-6
clone size: NA
CDR3 protein: CASSPQGRGSQPQHF
CDR3 DNA: TGTGCCAGCAGCCCTCAAGGTAGGGGCAGTCAGCCCCAGCATTTT

D gene: NA
J gene: TRBJ2-5
V gene: TRBV7-9
clone size: NA
CDR3 protein: CASSLRSLQETQYF
CDR3 DNA: TGTGCCAGCAGCTTAAGGTCCCTCCAAGAGACCCAGTACTTC

D gene: NA
J gene: TRBJ1-6
V gene: TRBV14
clone size: NA
CDR3 protein: CASSQLSPYSSPLHF
CDR3 DNA: TGTGCCAGCAGCCAGCTCAGCCCTTACTCGTCACCCCTCCACTTT

D gene: NA
J gene: TRBJ2-1
V gene: TRBV2
clone size: NA
CDR3 protein: CASSERGVLRNEQFF
CDR3 DNA: TGTGCCAGCAGTGAAAGGGGGGTACTAAGGAATGAGCAGTTCTTC

D gene: NA
J gene: TRBJ1-3
V gene: TRBV5-4
clone size: NA
CDR3 protein: CASSLVSGNTIYF
CDR3 DNA: TGTGCCAGCAGCCTCGTCTCTGGAAACACCATATATTTT

D gene: NA
J gene: TRBJ2-5
V gene: TRBV7-6
clone size: NA
CDR3 protein: CASSLDGVMLQETQYF
CDR3 DNA: TGTGCCAGCAGCTTAGATGGGGTGATGCTTCAAGAGACCCAGTACTTC

D gene: NA
J gene: TRBJ1-1
V gene: TRBV19
clone size: NA
CDR3 protein: CASSAQRNTEAFF
CDR3 DNA: TGTGCCAGTAGTGCACAGAGAAACACTGAAGCTTTCTTT

D gene: TRBD1
J gene: TRBJ2-3
V gene: TRBV11-3
clone size: NA
CDR3 protein: CASSLGTGGRVAQYF
CDR3 DNA: TGTGCCAGCAGCTTGGGGACAGGGGGCCGGGTTGCGCAGTATTTT

D gene: NA
J gene: TRBJ1-5
V gene: TRBV6-6
clone size: NA
CDR3 protein: CASSIDGFNQPQHF
CDR3 DNA: TGTGCCAGCAGTATCGACGGCTTCAATCAGCCCCAGCATTTT

D gene: NA
J gene: TRBJ2-7
V gene: TRBV18
clone size: NA
CDR3 protein: CASSPRRDDWTYEQYF
CDR3 DNA: TGTGCCAGCTCACCACGCCGGGACGATTGGACCTACGAGCAGTACTTC

D gene: NA
J gene: TRBJ2-3
V gene: TRBV4-2
clone size: NA
CDR3 protein: CASSQDSTADTQYF
CDR3 DNA: TGTGCCAGCAGCCAAGATTCTACTGCAGATACGCAGTATTTT

D gene: TRBD2
J gene: TRBJ2-1
V gene: TRBV5-1
clone size: NA
CDR3 protein: CASSFGRESSYNEQFF
CDR3 DNA: TGCGCCAGCAGCTTCGGGCGGGAGAGCTCCTACAATGAGCAGTTCTTC